This T cell receptor (beta chain) originates from a study of control samples from healthy donors and cancer patients (dated by TCRdb to about 2020). Libraries were made using the immunoSEQ multiplex PCR assay. TCRdb carries this immuneACCESS record with in-frame sequences only. Its versions omit some clonotypes, under half of them owing to an unresolved V gene in the studies checked, with the rest unexplained. Within this sample are 100,000 to 150,000 clones, with roughly 92% of them counted one time only. In total, the top ten clones hold approximately 6% of the sample. Only a few counts were recorded for this clone. Its antigen is currently not known. Base qualities were left out, and no much larger clone turns up one base away. CDR1 and CDR2 (LNHDA, SQIVND) derive from the germline V gene (reference sequence). From the cysteine through the phenylalanine, the CDR3 covers 15 amino acids. The read is trimmed to its CDR3 DNA, 45 bases read in frame from base 1. V is clipped by 6 bases and J by 6 bases, and the sequence between their germline boundaries is 18 bases long.

The sample taken for sequencing was blood. This receptor was taken from a man aged 18-30 years in good health. Rearrangement joined TRBV19 to TRBJ1-5, with no confidently assigned D gene. The DNA sequence follows: TGTGCCAGTAGGCCGTCCCTGGGGAATCGTCAGCCCCAGCATTTT. Translation gives CASRPSLGNRQPQHF.